This T cell receptor (beta chain) was sequenced during a study of T-cell memory formation after mild COVID-19. Findings and limits, study-wide: Clones that contracted clustered mainly in CM and EM if CD4+ and in EMRA if CD8+. Clones that got smaller from day 15 to 85 had even CD4/CD8, while clones growing later tipped toward CD4+. Detection of some responders pre-infection suggested pre-existing cross-reactive memory T cells participated.

Employing constant-segment primers, 5'RACE generated TCR alpha and TCR beta cDNA libraries bearing sample barcodes and UMIs. From the 5' RACE reads, TCRdb called clonotypes with MiXCR, one entry per CDR3 protein. The table has fewer than 200,000 distinct CDR3 sequences, around a sixth seen once. This clonotype was recorded many times. What it recognizes is unknown. The TCR sequence derives from a man aged 18 to 29 who had mild COVID-19 (a few samples of this study predate the infection). Cell type and time point are not known. Sequenced input: PBMCs or a T cell subset sorted from them (not recorded which).

DNA for the CDR3: TGTGCCACCAGCCCGGGATCCCCCACAGATACGCAGTATTTT. It yields the protein CATSPGSPTDTQYF. The genes are TRBV15 and TRBJ2-3; weak D call: TRBD2 (5 bases). This CDR3 comprises 14 residues. The V gene lost 5 bases and the J gene lost 2 bases, with 11 bases spanning the gap. From germline, CDR1 is LNHNV and CDR2 YYDKDF (reference sequence).